This entry lists 25 T cell receptor beta chains sequenced from one sample in a study of cytomegalovirus exposure and HLA in healthy donors. PCR primers comprised 60 Vbeta and 13 Jbeta primers. Generated by immunoSEQ multiplex PCR, the TCRdb table keeps only in-frame clones and is missing some. The data hold over 200,000 clones, with 75% to 80% observed a single time. The sample was PBMCs. The receptor set was obtained from a male donor in good health and CMV-seronegative.

This chain joins TRBV9 and TRBJ2-7; 8 bases match TRBD2. Germline trimming cut 3 bases from V and 7 bases from J; bases unmatched to any gene: 9. CDR1 is SGDLS, CDR2 YYNGEE, per germline. CDR3 length: 14 amino acids. The CDR3 loop is CASSGTGGPGEQYF. The DNA for the CDR3 is TGTGCCAGCAGCGGTACGGGAGGGCCGGGTGAGCAGTACTTC.

This clone has just one count. V is TRBV6-5 and J is TRBJ1-6; D unclear. The CDR3 is made up of 12 amino acids. Germline V gives CDR1 MNHEY, CDR2 SVGAGI. Trimming cost V 6 bases and J 10 bases, with 10 bases left between them. CDR3 residues: CASSPLSSPLHF. The CDR3 coding sequence is TGTGCCAGCAGCCCCCTTAGCTCACCCCTCCACTTT.

The chain carries TRBV7-9 and TRBJ2-2; 9 bases agree with TRBD1. Germline CDR1 SEHNR, CDR2 FQNEAQ (reference sequence). The CDR3 totals 18 residues. Losses at the gene ends were 1 base for V and 7 bases for J; bases not matched to a gene: 13. CDR3 amino acids: CASSLELRYRGPDGELFF. The CDR3 nucleotides are TGTGCCAGCAGCTTAGAGCTACGCTACAGGGGGCCGGACGGGGAGCTGTTTTTT. The full variable domain, its missing parts supplied by reference TRBV7-9 and TRBJ2-2, is DTGVSQNPRHKITKRGQNVTFRCDPISEHNRLYWYRQTLGQGPEFLTYFQNEAQLEKSRLLSDRFSAERPKGSFSTLEIQRTEQGDSAMYLCASSLELRYRGPDGELFFGEGSRLTVL.

The chain employs TRBV4-1 and TRBJ2-7, with 9 bases aligning to TRBD1. After removal of 3 bases from V and 3 bases from J, the junction contained 9 bases not matched to a gene. The CDR3 length is 16 residues. Germline CDR1 MGHRA, CDR2 YSYEKL. This CDR3 is CASSQVPTGGYYEQYF. The DNA for the CDR3 is TGCGCCAGCAGCCAGGTCCCGACAGGGGGGTACTACGAGCAGTACTTC.

The chain employs TRBV18 and TRBJ1-2; tentative D call: TRBD1 (5 bases). Trimming shortened V by 5 bases and J by 2 bases, and 15 bases separated the two germline ends. Germline-derived CDR1 and CDR2 are KGHSH and LQKENI. This CDR3 is built from 15 residues. The DNA for the CDR3 is TGTGCCAGCTCATCTCTGGGGGGTTTCAACTATGGCTACACCTTC. Its translation: CASSSLGGFNYGYTF.

The chain combines TRBV21-1 with TRBJ2-7; the table's TRBD1 call for D was not verified on the DNA. TRBV21-1 represents a pseudogene. The CDR3 contains 17 residues. The CDR3 region has the DNA TGTGCCAGCAGCAAAGGGGACAGCCAGCCGCACTCCTACGAGCAGTACTTC. It specifies CASSKGDSQPHSYEQYF.

This clone was seen once. V usage is TRBV6-5 and J usage is TRBJ2-3; D remains unclear. Germline CDR1 MNHEY, CDR2 SVGAGI. This CDR3 has 15 amino acids. V lost 5 bases and J 0 bases, leaving 12 bases between the germline ends. CDR3 sequence reads: CASSPPATSTDTQYF. The CDR3 nucleotides read TGTGCCAGCAGTCCCCCCGCTACTAGCACAGATACGCAGTATTTT.

The chain is built from TRBV27 and TRBJ1-5, with 7 bases matching TRBD1. This CDR3 has 14 amino acids. Trimming took 6 bases from V and 7 from J; bases not matched to a gene: 9. The germline CDR1 and CDR2 sequences are MNHEY and SMNVEV (reference sequence). The CDR3 sequence is CASRRTGVGQPQHF. The DNA of the CDR3 is TGTGCCAGCAGACGTACAGGGGTGGGGCAGCCCCAGCATTTT.

The rearrangement uses TRBV28 and TRBJ2-1, with 9 positions matching TRBD1. Germline V gene data show CDR1 as MDHEN and CDR2 as SYDVKM. J gave up 5 bases and V 5 bases, and 10 bases lay outside the gene matches. CDR3 length: 16 residues. CDR3 DNA sequence: TGTGCCAGCAGTGGAACAGGGGGCGTCGGACACAATGAGCAGTTCTTC. Amino acid sequence: CASSGTGGVGHNEQFF.

This clone was recorded once. The V call is TRBV6-5, the J call TRBJ1-5; perhaps TRBD1 as D (5 bases). Germline assignment: CDR1 MNHEY and CDR2 SVGAGI. The CDR3 has 15 amino acids. V was pared by 5 bases and J by 0 bases, with 11 bases between. CDR3 loop: CASSTTGFSNQPQHF. The DNA for the CDR3 is TGTGCCAGCAGTACCACAGGCTTTAGCAATCAGCCCCAGCATTTT.

The V gene is TRBV5-5, the J gene TRBJ1-2; no firm D call. V was trimmed by 4 bases and J by 2 bases, leaving 12 bases between them. This CDR3 spans 14 amino acids. CDR1 and CDR2 (germline): SGHKS, YYEKEE (reference sequence). The CDR3 is CASSELGRNYGYTF. The CDR3 nucleotides are TGTGCCAGCAGCGAGTTAGGGAGAAACTATGGCTACACCTTC.

The CDR3 reads CASSLEDRQETQYF. The CDR3 bases are TGTGCCAGCAGCTTAGAGGACAGGCAAGAGACCCAGTACTTC. V and J are TRBV11-2 and TRBJ2-5; 7 bases are shared with TRBD1. The CDR3 has 14 amino acids. The V gene's germline CDR1 is SGHAT and CDR2 FQNNGV. J gave up 2 bases and V 0 bases, and 0 bases lay outside the gene matches.

This chain joins TRBV4-2 and TRBJ1-5, with 10 nucleotides matching TRBD1. CDR1 and CDR2 from the germline V gene are LGHNA and YNFKEQ. The CDR3 spans 17 residues. Germline trimming cut 3 bases from V and 0 bases from J; bases unmatched to any gene: 5. CDR3 DNA sequence: TGTGCCAGCAGCCACCTGACAGGGGGCATTAGCAATCAGCCCCAGCATTTT. Translating it yields CASSHLTGGISNQPQHF.

The chain has TRBV6-5 and TRBJ2-2, with D maybe TRBD1 (5 bases). Germline CDR1 MNHEY, CDR2 SVGAGI. The CDR3 runs to 15 residues. V was pared by 2 bases and J by 4 bases, with 11 bases between. CDR3 residues: CASSYVGASTGELFF. CDR3 coding DNA: TGTGCCAGCAGTTACGTAGGGGCATCCACCGGGGAGCTGTTTTTT.

The rearrangement links TRBV19 to TRBJ1-2; a weak D match, TRBD1 (6 bases). Trimming took 5 bases from V and 8 from J, leaving 24 bases between them. The CDR3 spans 16 residues. In germline, CDR1 is LNHDA, CDR2 SQIVND (reference sequence). The CDR3 sequence is CASSAGVTTGVGGYTF. The CDR3 DNA follows: TGTGCCAGTAGTGCCGGGGTTACGACAGGCGTAGGAGGCTACACCTTC.

The gene calls are TRBV30 and TRBJ1-5; possibly TRBD1 for D (5 bases). CDR1 and CDR2 from the germline V gene are GTSNPN and SVGIG (reference sequence). Trimming removed 2 bases from V and 4 bases from J, with 12 bases in between. This CDR3 spans 14 amino acids. The CDR3 DNA reads as TGTGCCTGGAGTTTGTGGGGGGGAAATCAGCCCCAGCATTTT. Its translation is CAWSLWGGNQPQHF.

V and J are TRBV28 and TRBJ2-5; 9 bases map to TRBD1. The J call may be wrong; the DNA end is better matched by TRBJ2-7. The CDR3 sequence is 14 residues long. Germline CDR1 reads MDHEN; CDR2 reads SYDVKM. CDR3 protein: CASSLVGQGYEQYF. CDR3 nucleotides: TGTGCCAGCAGTTTAGTGGGACAGGGTTACGAGCAGTACTTC.

J is TRBJ2-1 and V is TRBV10-3; tentative D call: TRBD2 (6 bases). The CDR3 spans 15 residues. CDR1 and CDR2 (germline): ENHRY, SYGVKD. V lost 4 bases, J lost 2 bases, and 12 bases lay in between. CDR3 residues: CAISGVGTPYNEQFF. CDR3 nucleotide sequence: TGTGCCATCAGTGGGGTAGGGACTCCCTACAATGAGCAGTTCTTC.

V is TRBV4-3 and J is TRBJ2-5; D is undetermined. The J call may be mistaken, given a closer DNA end match to TRBJ2-7. The CDR3 sequence is 15 residues long. CDR1 and CDR2 from the germline V gene are LGHNA and YSLEER. CDR3 protein: CASSLMYEFSHEQYF. CDR3 in DNA: TGCGCCAGCAGCCTGATGTACGAGTTTTCCCACGAGCAGTACTTC.

The chain carries TRBV19 and TRBJ2-1, with TRBD2 identical over 7 bases. The CDR3 consists of 15 residues. Germline values: CDR1 LNHDA, CDR2 SQIVND (reference sequence). V shed 5 bases and J 7 bases; nucleotides not matched to a gene: 11. The CDR3 region is CASSPTRGSGNEQFF. The CDR3 nucleotides are TGTGCCAGTAGTCCTACAAGGGGTAGCGGGAATGAGCAGTTCTTC.

Here the CDR3 DNA reads TGTGCCAGCAGGATCGGGGGGCAATCCGGCTACACCTTC. This encodes CASRIGGQSGYTF. V is TRBV2 and J is TRBJ1-2, with D maybe TRBD1 (6 bases). The CDR3 loop spans 13 amino acids. CDR1 and CDR2 (germline): SNHLY, FYNNEI. Trimming shortened V by 6 bases and J by 8 bases, and 16 bases separated the two germline ends.

The CDR3 spells CASSLSRQGETQYF. The CDR3 region has the DNA TGCGCCAGCAGCTTGTCGAGACAGGGGGAGACCCAGTACTTC. The J gene is TRBJ2-5, the V gene TRBV5-1; 8 positions agree with TRBD1. In germline, CDR1 is SGHRS, CDR2 YFSETQ. The CDR3 totals 14 residues. V dropped 1 base and J dropped 5; count of bases not matched to a gene: 4.

The rearrangement uses TRBV30 and TRBJ2-3; D gene uncertain. Trimming pared 0 bases from V and 1 base from J, leaving 8 bases between. The CDR3 runs to 14 residues. In germline, CDR1 is GTSNPN, CDR2 SVGIG (reference sequence). The chain's CDR3 is CAWSVRRGTDTQYF. CDR3 DNA sequence: TGTGCCTGGAGTGTCCGCCGGGGCACAGATACGCAGTATTTT.

V and J are TRBV30 and TRBJ2-5; D might be TRBD2 (6 bases). Germline assignment: CDR1 GTSNPN and CDR2 SVGIG (reference sequence). This CDR3 has 12 residues. V dropped 3 bases and J dropped 4 bases, with 9 bases sitting between them. The CDR3 coding sequence is TGTGCCTGGAGGGGGGGTAGAGAGACCCAGTACTTC. This gives the protein CAWRGGRETQYF.

CDR3 in DNA: TGTGCCACCAGCAGTGACCTCGGGACTAGCGGGTCTAATGAGCAGTTCTTC. Its protein is CATSSDLGTSGSNEQFF. The J gene is TRBJ2-1, the V gene TRBV15; 12 bases fit TRBD2. The CDR3 covers 17 residues. Germline values: CDR1 LNHNV, CDR2 YYDKDF (reference sequence). The trim removed 3 bases at V and 7 bases at J, leaving 10 bases unmatched.